The rows below give T cell receptor beta chains drawn from one sample of a study of cytomegalovirus exposure and HLA in healthy donors. Measured with immunoSEQ multiplex PCR; TCRdb has only the in-frame clones, and not every one. The table records 270,000 or so clones, 80% to 90% of them present only once. Sequenced sample: PBMCs. These receptors were collected from a man in his forties in good health and CMV-seropositive. Each CDR3 is given without its conserved first and last residue. The order of the fields is D gene, V gene, clone size, CDR3 protein. A D gene is named only where the DNA matches it firmly. Size values are once, few and many counts, or a class for expanded clones, and some rows have none.

D gene: -; V gene: TRBV28; clone size: -; CDR3 protein: ASSLTGYNQPQH
D gene: -; V gene: TRBV1; clone size: -; CDR3 protein: TSSQARGTGELF
D gene: TRBD1; V gene: TRBV27; clone size: -; CDR3 protein: ASSRTGTGGYEQY
D gene: -; V gene: TRBV28; clone size: -; CDR3 protein: ASTPTGFSNSPLH
D gene: -; V gene: TRBV6-5; clone size: -; CDR3 protein: ASSRPDRYTEAF
D gene: TRBD2; V gene: TRBV10-3; clone size: -; CDR3 protein: ATGLGGYEQY
D gene: -; V gene: TRBV28; clone size: -; CDR3 protein: ASSLGVRNEQF
D gene: TRBD2; V gene: TRBV7-2; clone size: -; CDR3 protein: ASSFGLEVQF
D gene: -; V gene: TRBV5-1; clone size: -; CDR3 protein: ASSLDSPTEAF
D gene: -; V gene: TRBV7-3; clone size: -; CDR3 protein: ASSSAGVNTGELF
D gene: TRBD1; V gene: TRBV7-2; clone size: -; CDR3 protein: ASSFSEGTGTYEQY
D gene: TRBD2; V gene: TRBV19; clone size: -; CDR3 protein: ASSPLAGGGTDTQY
D gene: -; V gene: TRBV5-1; clone size: -; CDR3 protein: ASSAVRGDSGVGNTEAF
D gene: -; V gene: TRBV7-2; clone size: -; CDR3 protein: ASSLANQPQH
D gene: -; V gene: TRBV6-5; clone size: -; CDR3 protein: ASRTPGHLSYEQY
D gene: -; V gene: TRBV4-2; clone size: -; CDR3 protein: ASSQAIRQGYGYT
D gene: -; V gene: TRBV4-1; clone size: -; CDR3 protein: ASSQAYEQY
D gene: -; V gene: TRBV7-6; clone size: -; CDR3 protein: ASSSSSEETQY
D gene: -; V gene: TRBV5-4; clone size: once; CDR3 protein: ASSPSLSRRGVAKNIQY
D gene: -; V gene: TRBV28; clone size: few; CDR3 protein: ASSPGVSGNTIY
D gene: -; V gene: TRBV18; clone size: -; CDR3 protein: ASSPRPYNEQF
D gene: TRBD2; V gene: TRBV18; clone size: -; CDR3 protein: ASSPIAGANGELF
D gene: -; V gene: TRBV29-1; clone size: -; CDR3 protein: SVDLGRDGYT
D gene: -; V gene: TRBV19; clone size: -; CDR3 protein: ASSTRRRANEKLF
D gene: TRBD1; V gene: TRBV6-4; clone size: -; CDR3 protein: ASSDSLQGAGGELF
D gene: -; V gene: TRBV7-9; clone size: -; CDR3 protein: ASSALGPYSSYEQY
D gene: TRBD1; V gene: TRBV6-1; clone size: -; CDR3 protein: ASSDTGTATYEQY
D gene: TRBD2; V gene: TRBV27; clone size: once; CDR3 protein: ASSLSAMVALASHEQY
D gene: TRBD2; V gene: TRBV2; clone size: -; CDR3 protein: ASSPGTSGRNEQY
D gene: -; V gene: TRBV14; clone size: -; CDR3 protein: ASSQEPPVSLEAF
D gene: TRBD2; V gene: TRBV5-4; clone size: -; CDR3 protein: ASRSGLRIDTDTQY
D gene: TRBD1; V gene: TRBV18; clone size: once; CDR3 protein: ASSPGQQYEQY
D gene: -; V gene: TRBV15; clone size: -; CDR3 protein: ATSSDTNYGYT
D gene: -; V gene: TRBV5-1; clone size: once; CDR3 protein: ASSLFQGASYEQY
D gene: TRBD2; V gene: TRBV5-1; clone size: -; CDR3 protein: ASSLDGGSSREQY
D gene: -; V gene: TRBV10-2; clone size: -; CDR3 protein: ASSEHAYEQY
D gene: -; V gene: TRBV12-5; clone size: once; CDR3 protein: ASGSEMNNEQF
D gene: TRBD1; V gene: TRBV25-1; clone size: -; CDR3 protein: ASSDQGASIKQY
D gene: TRBD2; V gene: TRBV7-6; clone size: -; CDR3 protein: ASSLAGTSPPSEQY
D gene: -; V gene: TRBV5-1; clone size: -; CDR3 protein: ASSLPRVDNEQF
D gene: -; V gene: TRBV2; clone size: once; CDR3 protein: ASSEEVGGEPQH
D gene: TRBD1; V gene: TRBV6-5; clone size: -; CDR3 protein: ASRLDREIQPQH
D gene: -; V gene: TRBV27; clone size: -; CDR3 protein: ASSSTGSYGYT
D gene: -; V gene: TRBV18; clone size: -; CDR3 protein: ASSPSPGEGAQH
D gene: TRBD1; V gene: TRBV6-5; clone size: -; CDR3 protein: ASSYSGGRGLNGYT
D gene: -; V gene: TRBV7-6; clone size: -; CDR3 protein: ASSLRADQETQY
D gene: -; V gene: TRBV19; clone size: -; CDR3 protein: AKKEGVNQPQH
D gene: TRBD1; V gene: TRBV5-4; clone size: once; CDR3 protein: ASSFLQGVWRGNYGYT
D gene: -; V gene: TRBV9; clone size: -; CDR3 protein: ASSARDSNQPQH
D gene: TRBD2; V gene: TRBV11-3; clone size: -; CDR3 protein: ASSGGSADTQY
D gene: TRBD2; V gene: TRBV7-3; clone size: -; CDR3 protein: ASSLIGGGRRADTQY
D gene: -; V gene: TRBV5-1; clone size: -; CDR3 protein: ASSHSGYRVDEQF
D gene: TRBD1; V gene: TRBV6-5; clone size: -; CDR3 protein: ASTDGQGKETQY
D gene: -; V gene: TRBV5-1; clone size: -; CDR3 protein: ASARQRTAQETQY
D gene: TRBD2; V gene: TRBV4-1; clone size: -; CDR3 protein: ASSQGSLAGNNEQF
D gene: -; V gene: TRBV28; clone size: -; CDR3 protein: ASRGGGNEQF
D gene: TRBD2; V gene: TRBV11-3; clone size: -; CDR3 protein: ASSLASGGSYEQY
D gene: TRBD2; V gene: TRBV9; clone size: -; CDR3 protein: ASSAGLAGVICEQY